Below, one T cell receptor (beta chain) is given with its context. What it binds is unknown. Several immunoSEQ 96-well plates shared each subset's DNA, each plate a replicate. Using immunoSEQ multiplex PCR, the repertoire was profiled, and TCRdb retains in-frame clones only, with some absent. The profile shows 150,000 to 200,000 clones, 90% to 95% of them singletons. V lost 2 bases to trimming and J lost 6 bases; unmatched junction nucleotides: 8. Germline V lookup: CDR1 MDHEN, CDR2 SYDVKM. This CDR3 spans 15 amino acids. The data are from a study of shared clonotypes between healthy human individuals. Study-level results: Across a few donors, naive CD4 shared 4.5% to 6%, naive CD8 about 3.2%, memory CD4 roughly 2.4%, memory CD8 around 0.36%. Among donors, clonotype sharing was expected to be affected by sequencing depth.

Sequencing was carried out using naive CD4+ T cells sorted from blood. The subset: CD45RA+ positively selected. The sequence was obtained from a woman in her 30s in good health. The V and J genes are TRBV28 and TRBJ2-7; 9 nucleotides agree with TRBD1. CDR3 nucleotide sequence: TGTGCCAGCAGTTTAGGGGGACAGGGAGGAACCGAGCAGTACTTC. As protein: CASSLGGQGGTEQYF.